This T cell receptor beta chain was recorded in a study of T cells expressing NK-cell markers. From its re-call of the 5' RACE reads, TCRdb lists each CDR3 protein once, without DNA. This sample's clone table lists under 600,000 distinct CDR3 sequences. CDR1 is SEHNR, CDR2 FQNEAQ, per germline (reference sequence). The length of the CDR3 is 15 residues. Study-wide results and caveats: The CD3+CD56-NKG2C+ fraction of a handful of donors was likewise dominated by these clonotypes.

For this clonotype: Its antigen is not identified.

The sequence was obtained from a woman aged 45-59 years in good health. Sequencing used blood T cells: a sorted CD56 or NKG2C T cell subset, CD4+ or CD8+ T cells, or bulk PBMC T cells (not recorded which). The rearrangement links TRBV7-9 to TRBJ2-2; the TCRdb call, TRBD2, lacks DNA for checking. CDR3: CASSFGLAYTGELFF.